This T cell receptor (beta chain) was recovered during a study of blood T cell repertoires in COVID-19. Whole-study context: Donors in the United States, Italy and Spain gave samples during acute or convalescent COVID-19. T cells, B-cell-depleted T cells, or PBMCs supplied cDNA or gDNA.

The CDR3 is 16 amino acids. V was clipped by 5 bases and J by 4 bases; unmatched bases: 6. Germline V gives CDR1 SGHTA, CDR2 FQGNSA. Original processing methods: Estimates of nucleated cell counts were drawn from the amplification of reference gene primers. Clones were read by immunoSEQ multiplex PCR, and TCRdb kept only the in-frame ones, dropping some. The V and J calls and clone size were taken over from that table, and D and trimming were inferred from the DNA. The sample holds approximately 140,000 clones; 87% are singletons and the top ten take around 4.6%. The sequencing sample was made of peripheral blood. The sequence derives from a woman in her sixties or seventies with active or convalescent COVID-19. The gene calls are TRBV7-2 and TRBJ2-3, with 13 bases lining up with TRBD2. CDR3 loop: CASSRTSGGGSDTQYF. CDR3 coding DNA: TGTGCCAGCAGCCGGACTAGCGGGGGCGGATCAGATACGCAGTATTTT.